Listed below are T cell receptor beta chains from one sample, sequenced in a study. From the 5' RACE reads, TCRdb called clonotypes with MiXCR, one entry per CDR3 protein. This table has 50,000 to 70,000 distinct CDR3 sequences, roughly 20% appearing once. Sequencing input: tumor-infiltrating Tregs sorted from the breast tumor. These receptors all stem from a female donor with breast cancer. Each CDR3 is given with its conserved first and last residue. The order of the fields is D gene, J gene, V gene, clone size, CDR3 DNA, CDR3 protein. D genes are given only for firm matches. Size is omitted from some rows. Given values are once, few, many or a class for expanded clones.

d_gene: .; j_gene: TRBJ2-1; v_gene: TRBV5-1; abundance: .; CDR3nt: TGCGCCAGCAGCTTGGGGAACAATGAGCAGTTCTTC; CDR3aa: CASSLGNNEQFF
d_gene: TRBD2; j_gene: TRBJ2-7; v_gene: TRBV15; abundance: few; CDR3nt: TGTGCCACCAGCAGTGTAGCGGGAGGGCCAGACGAGCAGTACTTC; CDR3aa: CATSSVAGGPDEQYF
d_gene: .; j_gene: TRBJ2-1; v_gene: TRBV5-1; abundance: .; CDR3nt: TGCGCCAGCGGCGGCCACACCTACAATGAGCAGTTCTTC; CDR3aa: CASGGHTYNEQFF
d_gene: TRBD2; j_gene: TRBJ2-5; v_gene: TRBV7-7; abundance: few; CDR3nt: TGTGCTAGCAGCTTACGGGAGGGCTTGGGGGAGACCCAGTACTTC; CDR3aa: CASSLREGLGETQYF
d_gene: .; j_gene: TRBJ1-1; v_gene: TRBV12-3/TRBV12-4; abundance: few; CDR3nt: TGTGCCAGCAGTTTACTTTTGGGGGGTCCGGGCACTGAAGCTTTCTTT; CDR3aa: CASSLLLGGPGTEAFF
d_gene: TRBD2; j_gene: TRBJ2-4; v_gene: TRBV20-1; abundance: few; CDR3nt: TGCAGTGCTAGCGCAGCGGGAGTAAGAAACATTCAGTACTTC; CDR3aa: CSASAAGVRNIQYF
d_gene: .; j_gene: TRBJ2-2; v_gene: TRBV20-1; abundance: many; CDR3nt: TGCAGTGCTAGAGGAACAGGGAACACCGGGGAGCTGTTTTTT; CDR3aa: CSARGTGNTGELFF
d_gene: TRBD1; j_gene: TRBJ2-3; v_gene: TRBV7-2; abundance: .; CDR3nt: TGTGCCAGCAGCTTGGACAGGGGAACAGATACGCAGTATTTT; CDR3aa: CASSLDRGTDTQYF
d_gene: .; j_gene: TRBJ1-1; v_gene: TRBV6-6; abundance: few; CDR3nt: TGTGCCAGCAGATCAACTACCCGGAACACTGAAGCTTTCTTT; CDR3aa: CASRSTTRNTEAFF
d_gene: .; j_gene: TRBJ2-4; v_gene: TRBV20-1; abundance: .; CDR3nt: TGCAGTGCTAGAGGCAACGACATTCAGTACTTC; CDR3aa: CSARGNDIQYF
d_gene: .; j_gene: TRBJ2-3; v_gene: TRBV5-1; abundance: few; CDR3nt: TGCGCCAGCAGCTTGGCCGATACGCAGTATTTT; CDR3aa: CASSLADTQYF
d_gene: .; j_gene: TRBJ1-1; v_gene: TRBV14; abundance: few; CDR3nt: TGTGCCAGCAGCCAAGAACAGAACACTGAAGCTTTCTTT; CDR3aa: CASSQEQNTEAFF
d_gene: .; j_gene: TRBJ1-4; v_gene: TRBV4-2; abundance: .; CDR3nt: TGTGCCAGCAGCCACGGACAGCCCTCAGAGGAACTGTATTTT; CDR3aa: CASSHGQPSEELYF
d_gene: .; j_gene: TRBJ2-5; v_gene: TRBV20-1; abundance: .; CDR3nt: TGCAGTGCTCAAAGGGTGGGGGGAGAGACCCAGTACTTC; CDR3aa: CSAQRVGGETQYF
d_gene: TRBD1; j_gene: TRBJ2-5; v_gene: TRBV7-3; abundance: few; CDR3nt: TGTGCCAGCAGCCGGACAGGAGAGACCCAGTACTTC; CDR3aa: CASSRTGETQYF
d_gene: .; j_gene: TRBJ2-5; v_gene: TRBV7-9; abundance: many; CDR3nt: TGTGCCAGCAGCGGGTATTTGGAGACCCAGTACTTC; CDR3aa: CASSGYLETQYF
d_gene: .; j_gene: TRBJ2-3; v_gene: TRBV12-3/TRBV12-4; abundance: few; CDR3nt: TGTGCCAGCAGTTTGGGGGATCTGGTGCAGTATTTT; CDR3aa: CASSLGDLVQYF
d_gene: .; j_gene: TRBJ1-4; v_gene: TRBV5-1; abundance: few; CDR3nt: TGCGCCAGCAGCAGATACAGGGTAGCCGAAAAACTGTTTTTT; CDR3aa: CASSRYRVAEKLFF
d_gene: TRBD1; j_gene: TRBJ2-1; v_gene: TRBV7-3; abundance: .; CDR3nt: TGTGCCAGCAGCCCCCAGACAGGGCGGGATGAGCAGTTCTTC; CDR3aa: CASSPQTGRDEQFF
d_gene: .; j_gene: TRBJ1-5; v_gene: TRBV3-1; abundance: few; CDR3nt: TGTGCCAGCAGCCAAGGGAGGACAGTGTATCAGCCCCAGCATTTT; CDR3aa: CASSQGRTVYQPQHF
d_gene: .; j_gene: TRBJ1-5; v_gene: TRBV6-1; abundance: few; CDR3nt: TGTGCCAGCAGTTTAACGGGAGAAACTAATCAGCCCCAGCATTTT; CDR3aa: CASSLTGETNQPQHF
d_gene: .; j_gene: TRBJ2-7; v_gene: TRBV4-1; abundance: medium-sized; CDR3nt: TGCGCCAGCAGAGGACGAACGGAGGGGTACGAGCAGTACTTC; CDR3aa: CASRGRTEGYEQYF
d_gene: .; j_gene: TRBJ2-2; v_gene: TRBV20-1; abundance: few; CDR3nt: TGCAGTGCTCGTCCTCCCATGGTCGGGGAGCTGTTTTTT; CDR3aa: CSARPPMVGELFF
d_gene: .; j_gene: TRBJ1-1; v_gene: TRBV29-1; abundance: few; CDR3nt: TGCGGGGGGGTGGGGAACACTGAAGCTTTCTTT; CDR3aa: CGGVGNTEAFF
d_gene: .; j_gene: TRBJ1-2; v_gene: TRBV28; abundance: .; CDR3nt: TGTGCCAGCAGTTTATTGGTGGGGACGGGGGGCTACACCTTC; CDR3aa: CASSLLVGTGGYTF
d_gene: .; j_gene: TRBJ2-3; v_gene: TRBV6-2/TRBV6-3; abundance: medium-sized; CDR3nt: TGTGCCAGCAGTTACGGACAGAAGACAGATACGCAGTATTTT; CDR3aa: CASSYGQKTDTQYF
d_gene: .; j_gene: TRBJ1-2; v_gene: TRBV3-1; abundance: few; CDR3nt: TGTGCCAGCAGCCAAGACAGAGGAGGCTACACCTTC; CDR3aa: CASSQDRGGYTF
d_gene: .; j_gene: TRBJ2-5; v_gene: TRBV28; abundance: many; CDR3nt: TGTGCCAGCAGCCCGAGGGGTCTCCTCGGGACCCAGTACTTC; CDR3aa: CASSPRGLLGTQYF
d_gene: .; j_gene: TRBJ1-1; v_gene: TRBV6-5; abundance: .; CDR3nt: TGTGCCAGCACGTTAGTAGGAGGGAACACTGAAGCTTTCTTT; CDR3aa: CASTLVGGNTEAFF
d_gene: .; j_gene: TRBJ1-5; v_gene: TRBV15; abundance: .; CDR3nt: TGTGCCACCAGCAGTCCCCAGGGATCTCAGCCCCAGCATTTT; CDR3aa: CATSSPQGSQPQHF
d_gene: TRBD2; j_gene: TRBJ2-5; v_gene: TRBV7-2; abundance: .; CDR3nt: TGTGCCAGCAGCTCACTAGCGGGGGGGCGTGAGACCCAGTACTTC; CDR3aa: CASSSLAGGRETQYF
d_gene: .; j_gene: TRBJ1-1; v_gene: TRBV29-1; abundance: .; CDR3nt: TGCAGCGTTGAAGATCTAAGGGGAGGCACTGAAGCTTTCTTT; CDR3aa: CSVEDLRGGTEAFF
d_gene: .; j_gene: TRBJ1-1; v_gene: TRBV20-1; abundance: few; CDR3nt: TGCAGTGCTCCCGACAGTGAAGCTTTCTTT; CDR3aa: CSAPDSEAFF
d_gene: .; j_gene: TRBJ2-4; v_gene: TRBV20-1; abundance: few; CDR3nt: TGCAGTGCTAGCGCCGCTAGGCTAGCGATAGCCAAAAACATTCAGTACTTC; CDR3aa: CSASAARLAIAKNIQYF
d_gene: TRBD1; j_gene: TRBJ2-1; v_gene: TRBV5-1; abundance: .; CDR3nt: TGCGCCAGCAGCTCCCCCGCGGCAGGGGGCAATGAGCAGTTCTTC; CDR3aa: CASSSPAAGGNEQFF
d_gene: .; j_gene: TRBJ2-7; v_gene: TRBV3-1; abundance: .; CDR3nt: TGTGCCAGCAGCCAAGCTGAGCCGGGGGAGCAGTACTTC; CDR3aa: CASSQAEPGEQYF
d_gene: TRBD1; j_gene: TRBJ1-1; v_gene: TRBV5-1; abundance: few; CDR3nt: TGCGCCAGCAGCCCGGGACAGACGACGACCCCTGAAGCTTTCTTT; CDR3aa: CASSPGQTTTPEAFF
d_gene: .; j_gene: TRBJ2-7; v_gene: TRBV28; abundance: .; CDR3nt: TGTGCCAGCAGTTTCAGGGACGAGCAGTACTTC; CDR3aa: CASSFRDEQYF
d_gene: .; j_gene: TRBJ1-1; v_gene: TRBV28; abundance: once; CDR3nt: TGTACCAGCACCACGGACATCGGTGTAGCTTTCTTT; CDR3aa: CTSTTDIGVAFF
d_gene: .; j_gene: TRBJ1-2; v_gene: TRBV21-1; abundance: .; CDR3nt: TGTGCCAGCAGCAGTCCCGACAGGGATGGCTACACCTTC; CDR3aa: CASSSPDRDGYTF